This T cell receptor (beta chain) was observed in a study of CXCR3-negative and CXCR3-positive naive CD8 T cells. In the study overall: The dataset comprises 110 million to 150 million TRB reads in total, with about 1.5 +/- 0.3 million reads per library. The study's findings and limits: Hydrophobicity of TRB CDR3s was greater in CXCR3-positive naive cells than in CXCR3-negative naive cells. Naive subsets expressed similar surface CD5; TRB CDR3 features served to infer TCR strength. Freshly isolated PBMCs were used in most assays, given partial CXCR3 loss after freezing.

Of note for this clonotype: Its target is not known.

This CDR3 contains 16 residues. Germline V gene data show CDR1 as MDHEN and CDR2 as SYDVKM. UMI-labeled TRB cDNA libraries were prepared by 5' RACE. From the 5' RACE reads, TCRdb lists one entry per CDR3 protein and no DNA. The listing records 100,000 to 150,000 distinct CDR3 sequences. The specimen sequenced was naive CXCR3+ CD8+ T cells from blood. The subset was: CD45RO-CCR7+CD27+CD95- naive CD8+ T cells expressing CXCR3 (TNR3+). The clonotype comes from a human donor in good health. Some clones in this sample may be carry-over from other donors' samples. V is TRBV28 and J is TRBJ2-3; TCRdb designates TRBD1, a call that cannot be tested without DNA. CDR3 protein: CATSLRDSGIADTQYF.